This T cell receptor beta chain comes out of a study of technical replicates of blood from a handful of donors. This CDR3 region has 15 residues. The germline V gene has CDR1 MNHNY and CDR2 SVGAGI (reference sequence). V lost 5 bases, J lost 4 bases, and 17 bases lay in between. Only in-frame clones appear in the TCRdb table, and some are missing; sequencing was by immunoSEQ multiplex PCR. Found here are approximately 75,000 clones, approximately 96% of them singletons; the top ten hold under 0.3%. J is TRBJ1-1 and V is TRBV6-6; a possible D gene is TRBD1 (5 bases). What was sequenced was T cells isolated from PBMCs. This TCR derives from a human donor in good health. In DNA, the CDR3 is TGTGCCAGCAGTCGCCCTACAGGTGGGGTCACTGAAGCTTTCTTT. Protein: CASSRPTGGVTEAFF.